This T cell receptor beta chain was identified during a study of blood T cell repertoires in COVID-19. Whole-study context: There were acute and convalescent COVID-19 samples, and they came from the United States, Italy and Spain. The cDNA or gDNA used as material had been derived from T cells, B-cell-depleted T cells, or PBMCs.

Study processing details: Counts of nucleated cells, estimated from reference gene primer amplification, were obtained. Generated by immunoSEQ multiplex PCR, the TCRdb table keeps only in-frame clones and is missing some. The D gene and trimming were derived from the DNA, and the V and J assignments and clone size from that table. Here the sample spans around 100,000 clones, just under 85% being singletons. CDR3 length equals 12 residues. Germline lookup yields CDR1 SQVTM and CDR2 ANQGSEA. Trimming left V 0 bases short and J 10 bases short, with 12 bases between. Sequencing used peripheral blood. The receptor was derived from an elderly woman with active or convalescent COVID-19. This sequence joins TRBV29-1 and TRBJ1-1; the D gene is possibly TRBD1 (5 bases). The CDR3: CSVEEGGGGAFF. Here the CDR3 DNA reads TGCAGCGTTGAAGAAGGTGGGGGGGGAGCTTTCTTT.